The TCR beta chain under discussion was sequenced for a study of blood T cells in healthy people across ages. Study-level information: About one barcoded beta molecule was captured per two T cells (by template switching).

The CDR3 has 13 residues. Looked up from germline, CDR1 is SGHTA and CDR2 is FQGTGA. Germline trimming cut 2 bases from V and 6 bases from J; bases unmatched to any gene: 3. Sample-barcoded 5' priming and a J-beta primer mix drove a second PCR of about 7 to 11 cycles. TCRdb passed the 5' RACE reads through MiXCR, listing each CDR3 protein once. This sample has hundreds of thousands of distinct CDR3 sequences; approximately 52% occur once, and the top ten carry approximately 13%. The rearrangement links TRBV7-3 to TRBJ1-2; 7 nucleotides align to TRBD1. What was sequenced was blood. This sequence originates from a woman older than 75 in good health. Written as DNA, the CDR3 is TGTGCCAGCAGCTTAGCCACAGGGGATGGCTACACCTTC. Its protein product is CASSLATGDGYTF.